This entry is about one TCR beta chain. This receptor's antigen is unknown. No base-level quality is on record; no much larger clone is a single base apart. The data were taken from a study of CD8+ T cells in alopecia areata (dated by TCRdb to the late 2010s). With regard to the full study: Treated patients were enrolled in an open-label pilot trial of oral tofacitinib at 5 to 10 mg twice daily for moderate-to-severe alopecia areata. Patients received tofacitinib for 6 to 18 months and were then followed off drug for 6 months to check for delayed response and recurrence. Tofacitinib-treated patients had biopsies at baseline and at 4 and 24 weeks of treatment, with a later scalp biopsy in several patients. RNA was extracted with the PAXgene miRNA kit for fixed scalp, the miRNeasy kit for PBMCs, and the RNeasy kit for mouse skin. Scalp clonality was compared across normal scalp (n=4), patchy alopecia areata scalp (n=8), and alopecia totalis/universalis scalp (n=8). In humans, TCRbeta sequencing was performed on scalp tissue and on sorted CD4+ and CD8+ peripheral blood T cells from healthy controls and from patients with patchy or totalis/universalis alopecia areata. Amplification of TCRbeta CDR3 regions was done by immunoSEQ multiplex PCR using 35 Vbeta forward primers and 13 Jbeta reverse primers. To study T cell clonal expansion in alopecia areata, the researchers applied high-throughput TCRbeta sequencing to both the C3H/HeJ mouse model and human patients.

The sample's time point label is to be understood as: baseline before oral tofacitinib. Lesional scalp punch biopsies and peripheral blood were obtained from alopecia areata patients. PBMCs were separated by density centrifugation and stained for CD3, CD4 and CD8, after which CD4+ and CD8+ T cells were sorted on a FACSAria. Taken from cysteine to phenylalanine, the CDR3 has 15 residues. The read is trimmed to its CDR3 DNA, 45 bases read in frame from base 1. For CDR1 and CDR2, the germline V gene lists MNHEY and SVGAGI. Deletion took 0 bases off V and 7 bases off J, with a span of 15 bases between the germline ends. The library relied on the immunoSEQ multiplex PCR assay. RNA was extracted from all samples and reverse transcribed into cDNA, which served as template for TCR sequencing. First-strand cDNA was synthesized with SuperScript III using a 2:1 mix of oligo-dT and random hexamers. Amplification bias was assessed with a synthetic immune receptor repertoire, and residual bias was removed computationally. The authors' analysis ran thus. Raw reads were preprocessed to remove errors, and CDR3 was defined according to IMGT conventions as the region from the conserved cysteine to phenylalanine. Clonality was computed as 1 minus the Shannon entropy, with the entropy normalized by log2 of the number of productive unique TCRs. Scalp TCRbeta sequences were cross-referenced with sorted blood CD4 and CD8 repertoires so that the CD4 or CD8 identity of scalp clones could be inferred. TCRdb carries this immuneACCESS record with in-frame sequences only. Its versions omit some clonotypes, under half of them owing to an unresolved V gene in the studies checked, with the rest unexplained. V and J calls and clone size follow that table, whereas D and trimming were derived from the DNA. The sample includes roughly 59,000 clones, with 45% to 50% observed a single time. Jointly, the top ten make up roughly a sixth of the sample.

What the authors observed across the whole study: TCR sequences shared between patients were less clear than in mice, possibly partly because of HLA diversity in the patient population. Resident alphabeta T cells in normal human skin are also sequenced, complicating scalp TCR repertoire analysis, unlike mouse skin dominated by gammadelta T cells. Compared with normal scalp, lesional scalp, particularly in alopecia totalis/universalis, had higher clonality and more expanded CD8+ clones, which suggests antigenic drive.

The input for sequencing was CD8+ T cells sorted from blood, taken at week 0. This clonotype originated in a human donor with alopecia areata. The chain is assembled from TRBV6-5 and TRBJ2-5; the D gene could be TRBD1 or TRBD2, each one agreeing over 5 bases. The nucleotide sequence is TGTGCCAGCAGTTACTCGGGGACCGAAAGCGGGACCCAGTACTTC. Its amino acids are CASSYSGTESGTQYF.